The 28 T cell receptor beta chains in this list originate from one sample, sequenced in a study of identical twins. One entry per CDR3 protein, called by TCRdb with MiXCR from the 5' RACE reads. The data contain 130,000 to 150,000 distinct CDR3 sequences, around 3.4% of them singletons. The sample was memory T cells sorted from blood. Receptor source: a man in his late teens or twenties in good health.

This clonotype occurred many times. The chain joins TRBV7-9 to TRBJ1-5; 9 bases align to TRBD1. From germline, CDR1 is SEHNR and CDR2 FQNEAQ (reference sequence). This CDR3 is built from 15 residues. The J segment lost 7 bases and the V segment lost 5 bases, leaving 9 bases of the junction unmatched. CDR3 sequence reads: CASSLGTGKDQPQHF. In DNA, the CDR3 is TGTGCCAGCAGCCTCGGGACAGGGAAGGACCAGCCCCAGCATTTT.

The V and J genes are TRBV20-1 and TRBJ2-6, with D possibly TRBD1 on 5 matching bases. Between the trimmed V and J ends, which lost 3 bases and 3 bases, there was a span of 12 bases. This CDR3 region has 15 residues. Germline assignment: CDR1 DFQATT and CDR2 SNEGSKA (reference sequence). The CDR3 is CSARSSGFGANVLTF. The CDR3 region has the DNA TGCAGTGCTAGGTCTTCAGGGTTTGGGGCCAACGTCCTGACTTTC.

There are a few counts of this clonotype. The chain couples TRBV11-3 to TRBJ1-1, with TRBD1 matching over 7 bases. CDR1 and CDR2 (germline): SGHNT, YENEEA. V shed 3 bases, J shed 5 bases, and the junction held 3 bases outside the gene matches. The CDR3 is made up of 13 amino acids. CDR3 sequence (DNA): TGTGCCAGCAGCTTTGACAGGGTGACTGAAGCTTTCTTT. It is translated as CASSFDRVTEAFF.

This clonotype came up many times. V gene TRBV11-2 combines with J gene TRBJ2-5; D might be TRBD2 (6 bases). The germline V and J ends were trimmed by 0 bases and 4 bases, with 12 bases remaining between them. CDR3 length: 15 amino acids. Germline CDR1 reads SGHAT; CDR2 reads FQNNGV. The CDR3 spells CASSLDVGGGETQYF. The CDR3 nucleotides read TGTGCCAGCAGCTTAGATGTGGGAGGTGGAGAGACCCAGTACTTC.

In its sample, this clonotype was seen many times. The chain has TRBV12-3 or TRBV12-4 and TRBJ2-1; 10 bases are shared with TRBD2. CDR3 length equals 15 residues. Trimming cost V 6 bases and J 10 bases; bases outside gene matches: 12. CDR3 nucleotide sequence: TGTGCCAGCAGACCCTCCGGGACTAGCGTCGGGGAGCAGTTCTTC. It specifies CASRPSGTSVGEQFF.

This clonotype appeared many times. J is TRBJ1-2 and V is TRBV20-1; D gene ambiguous. V was cut by 0 bases and J by 10 bases, with 6 bases left in between. The CDR3 has 10 residues. Germline loops: CDR1 DFQATT, CDR2 SNEGSKA (reference sequence). The CDR3, as DNA: TGCAGTGCTAGAGATGCGGACTACACCTTC. Amino acid sequence: CSARDADYTF.

This clonotype was counted at least ten times. The chain couples TRBV5-1 to TRBJ2-4, with D unresolved. Germline CDR1 SGHRS, CDR2 YFSETQ. V dropped 0 bases and J dropped 0 bases, with 10 bases sitting between them. This CDR3 has 16 amino acids. DNA for the CDR3: TGCGCCAGCAGCTTGGGGTCCTCATTAGCCAAAAACATTCAGTACTTC. It translates to CASSLGSSLAKNIQYF.

There are many counts of this clonotype. J is TRBJ2-1 and V is TRBV6-4; tentatively, D is TRBD1 or TRBD2 (5 bases each). CDR1 is MRHNA and CDR2 is SNTAGT in the germline V gene. The CDR3 consists of 15 residues. The ends were cut back, 5 bases at V and 8 bases at J, with 19 bases in the middle. CDR3 residues: CASSLGDRQSDEQFF. The CDR3 DNA reads as TGTGCCAGCAGTTTGGGGGACCGCCAGTCGGATGAGCAGTTCTTC.

The rearrangement joins TRBV19 to TRBJ2-1; D gene unclear. The CDR3 sequence is 14 residues long. Trimming pared 2 bases from V and 2 bases from J, leaving 7 bases between. The V gene's germline CDR1 is LNHDA and CDR2 SQIVND (reference sequence). The CDR3 sequence is CASSIRAAYNEQFF. CDR3 sequence (DNA): TGTGCCAGTAGTATACGGGCGGCCTACAATGAGCAGTTCTTC. Looking up the rest from reference TRBV19 and TRBJ2-1 gives the full variable domain: DGGITQSPKYLFRKEGQNVTLSCEQNLNHDAMYWYRQDPGQGLRLIYYSQIVNDFQKGDIAEGYSVSREKKESFPLTVTSAQKNPTAFYLCASSIRAAYNEQFFGPGTRLTVL.

In this sample, this clonotype turned up a few times. V gene TRBV2 combines with J gene TRBJ2-7; 9 bases map to TRBD1. CDR1 is SNHLY and CDR2 is FYNNEI in the germline V gene. V was clipped by 7 bases and J by 0 bases; unmatched bases: 4. The CDR3 has 14 amino acids. The CDR3 reads CASKGTGSSYEQYF. The CDR3 DNA is TGTGCCAGCAAAGGGACAGGGAGCTCCTACGAGCAGTACTTC.

This clonotype was observed many times. The chain couples TRBV29-1 to TRBJ2-7; 9 bases are a match to TRBD1. The CDR3 extends over 13 amino acids. V lost 7 bases, J lost 0 bases, and 4 bases stayed unmatched. CDR1 is SQVTM, CDR2 ANQGSEA, per germline. The chain's CDR3 is CSGPGQGSYEQYF. DNA of the CDR3: TGCAGCGGGCCGGGACAGGGCTCCTACGAGCAGTACTTC.

This clonotype was recorded at least ten times. V is TRBV7-9 and J is TRBJ2-5; 11 nucleotides align to TRBD2. Germline CDR1 SEHNR, CDR2 FQNEAQ (reference sequence). CDR3 length: 15 amino acids. J gave up 1 base and V 5 bases, and 3 bases lay outside the gene matches. The CDR3 DNA sequence: TGTGCCAGCAGCCCTAGCGGGGGGACCCAAGAGACCCAGTACTTC. Translation: CASSPSGGTQETQYF.

This clonotype was observed many times. The CDR3, as DNA: TGCAGCTTTGGCGAGGGCACAGATACGCAGTATTTT. It yields the protein CSFGEGTDTQYF. The chain joins TRBV29-1 to TRBJ2-3; D unclear. Deletions cut 8 bases from V and 1 base from J, with 10 bases between. CDR3 size: 12 residues. CDR1 is SQVTM, CDR2 ANQGSEA, per germline.

This clonotype occurred many times. The chain combines TRBV20-1 with TRBJ2-3, with 11 bases identical to TRBD2. Germline CDR1 reads DFQATT; CDR2 reads SNEGSKA (reference sequence). Losses at the gene ends were 6 bases for V and 6 bases for J; bases not matched to a gene: 8. This CDR3 has 14 residues. Here the CDR3 DNA reads TGCAGTGCAGCCGGGACTAGCGGACTGGATACGCAGTATTTT. Residues: CSAAGTSGLDTQYF.

The CDR3 DNA reads as TGTGCTAGTGGCCCTCAGGCCTCGAACACTGAAGCTTTCTTT. Translating it yields CASGPQASNTEAFF. This chain connects TRBV12-5 to TRBJ1-1; D is undetermined. The CDR3 sequence is 14 residues long. The V end lost 6 bases, the J end lost 1 base, and 12 bases lay between the germline ends. CDR1 LGHNT and CDR2 FRNRAP come from the germline V gene.

This chain links TRBV5-4 with TRBJ2-3; D not certain. The germline V gene has CDR1 SGHNT and CDR2 YYREEE (reference sequence). Trimming stripped 1 base from V and 1 base from J, with 10 bases between. The CDR3 has 15 residues. In nucleotides, the CDR3 is TGTGCCAGCAGCTTGTCGGCCTTCGGCACAGATACGCAGTATTTT. Its protein product is CASSLSAFGTDTQYF.

This clonotype was detected many times. The J gene is TRBJ1-1, the V gene TRBV29-1, with unresolved D. V dropped 7 bases and J dropped 0 bases, with 9 bases sitting between them. The CDR3 is 12 amino acids. The V gene's germline CDR1 is SQVTM and CDR2 ANQGSEA. The CDR3 loop reads CSADDLNTEAFF. Here the CDR3 DNA reads TGCAGCGCGGACGACTTGAACACTGAAGCTTTCTTT.

This clonotype showed up many times. The rearrangement uses TRBV12-3 or TRBV12-4 and TRBJ1-2; D is ambiguous. The CDR3 totals 14 residues. Trimming removed 8 bases at V and 2 bases at J, with 15 bases between. DNA for the CDR3: TGTGCCAGCGGAATACAGAACGTGAACTATGGCTACACCTTC. It specifies CASGIQNVNYGYTF.

The table lists this clonotype with many counts. This chain links TRBV12-3 or TRBV12-4 with TRBJ1-1; maybe TRBD1 (5 bases). The CDR3 extends over 13 amino acids. The V end lost 8 bases, the J end lost 5 bases, and 15 bases lay between the germline ends. CDR3 nucleotide sequence: TGTGCCAGCGGATATCCGGGACCAACTGAAGCTTTCTTT. It yields the protein CASGYPGPTEAFF.

This clonotype showed up many times. The gene calls are TRBV5-5 and TRBJ2-7, with 9 nucleotides matching TRBD2. After removal of 5 bases from V and 4 bases from J, the junction contained 7 bases not matched to a gene. This CDR3 region has 14 residues. In germline, CDR1 is SGHKS, CDR2 YYEKEE (reference sequence). This chain's CDR3 is CASSPQSGRYEQYV. CDR3 nucleotides: TGTGCCAGCAGTCCGCAGAGCGGGAGGTACGAGCAGTACGTC.

This clonotype was counted ten times or more. This chain uses TRBV7-2 with TRBJ2-7; D perhaps matches TRBD2 (6 bases). V was cut by 3 bases and J by 0 bases, with 9 bases left in between. Germline-derived CDR1 and CDR2 are SGHTA and FQGNSA. The CDR3 has 14 amino acids. The CDR3 here is CASSFAGSSYEQYV. CDR3 in DNA: TGTGCCAGCAGCTTTGCGGGGAGCTCCTACGAGCAGTACGTC.

This clonotype was detected many times. The rearrangement links TRBV14 to TRBJ1-2; tentative D call: TRBD1 (5 bases). The CDR3 length is 16 residues. V lost 3 bases, J lost 4 bases, and 18 bases lay in between. Germline CDR1 reads SGHDN; CDR2 reads FVKESK. CDR3 sequence (DNA): TGTGCCAGCAGCCAGCTGACGAAACAGGACGTCTATGGCTACACCTTC. Protein product: CASSQLTKQDVYGYTF.

This clonotype was counted many times. This chain joins TRBV6-2 or TRBV6-3 and TRBJ2-7, with a tentative D call TRBD1 (6 bases). The V gene's germline CDR1 is MNHEY and CDR2 SVGEGT. Trimming removed 10 bases at V and 3 bases at J, with 16 bases between. The CDR3 extends over 13 amino acids. The CDR3 loop reads CATRLTGNYEQYF. CDR3 in DNA: TGTGCCACCAGGTTGACAGGTAACTACGAGCAGTACTTC.

This clonotype was recorded at least ten times. V usage is TRBV20-1 and J usage is TRBJ1-6; D uncertain. Germline CDR1 is DFQATT and CDR2 is SNEGSKA (reference sequence). The CDR3 runs 13 residues. V was clipped by 5 bases and J by 9 bases, with 14 bases between them. The CDR3 DNA sequence: TGCAGTGCTGCACAAGGTCCGGGTTCACCCCTCCACTTT. This translates into CSAAQGPGSPLHF.

This clonotype has ten or more counts. V usage is TRBV9 and J usage is TRBJ1-5; the D is unclear. Germline CDR1 is SGDLS and CDR2 is YYNGEE. V shed 4 bases and J shed 2 bases, with 13 bases lying between them. This CDR3 comprises 15 residues. DNA of the CDR3: TGTGCCAGCAGCCCCCGGTCAGATGGCAATCAGCCCCAGCATTTT. Protein sequence: CASSPRSDGNQPQHF. Variable domain in full (rest from reference TRBV9 and TRBJ1-5): DSGVTQTPKHLITATGQRVTLRCSPRSGDLSVYWYQQSLDQGLQFLIQYYNGEERAKGNILERFSAQQFPDLHSELNLSSLELGDSALYFCASSPRSDGNQPQHFGDGTRLSIL.

Many counts were recorded for this clonotype. The chain recombines TRBV5-1 with TRBJ2-1, with D perhaps given as TRBD1 or TRBD2 (5 bases each). In germline, CDR1 is SGHRS, CDR2 YFSETQ. The CDR3 has 15 residues. The V end was cut by 0 bases, the J end by 5 bases, with 12 bases between. Here the CDR3 reads CASSLEGTIDNEQFF. The CDR3 region has the DNA TGCGCCAGCAGCTTGGAGGGGACCATCGACAATGAGCAGTTCTTC.

This clonotype was counted many times. The chain links TRBV3-1 to TRBJ2-7; no clear D. CDR1 and CDR2 from the germline V gene are LGHDT and YNNKEL (reference sequence). The CDR3 is 13 amino acids. V lost 4 bases and J lost 2, with 9 bases in between. The CDR3 nucleotides read TGTGCCAGCAGCCCGCTAGTAACCTACGAGCAGTACGTC. Translated: CASSPLVTYEQYV.

The sample holds many counts of this clonotype. The rearrangement uses TRBV4-3 and TRBJ2-7, with a weak D call TRBD2 (5 bases). CDR3 length equals 15 residues. Trimming removed 0 bases from V and 6 bases from J, with 15 bases in between. Germline V gene data show CDR1 as LGHNA and CDR2 as YSLEER. This CDR3 reads CASSQDPRAAGEQYF. CDR3 coding DNA: TGCGCCAGCAGCCAAGATCCGAGGGCAGCTGGCGAGCAGTACTTC.